This T cell receptor beta chain was identified in a study of cytomegalovirus exposure and HLA in healthy donors. The study's findings and limits: In a later analysis, DRB1 alleles had the most associated TCRs; HLA-C alleles the fewest.

On this clone: Its antigen is unidentified.

Donors counted as nominally healthy when sampled, yet unrecorded immune exposures were likely. With 60 Vbeta and 13 Jbeta primers, the PCR was carried out. Data came from immunoSEQ multiplex PCR; TCRdb stores just in-frame clones and leaves some out. This sample has fewer than 200,000 clones, with roughly 76% found just once. Germline V gene lookup returns CDR1 SGHVS and CDR2 FQNEAQ. The ends lost 2 bases at V and 5 bases at J; junction bases unmatched: 0. CDR3 length: 14 residues. This sequence originates from a woman aged 50 to 65 in good health and CMV-seronegative. The V gene is TRBV7-8, the J gene TRBJ2-5, with TRBD2 matching over 12 bases. The sequenced material came from PBMCs. The CDR3 nucleotides are TGTGCCAGCAGCTTAACTAGCGGGGGGGAGACCCAGTACTTC. As protein: CASSLTSGGETQYF. Combining the CDR3 with reference TRBV7-8 and TRBJ2-5 gives the whole variable domain GAGVSQSPRYKVAKRGQDVALRCDPISGHVSLFWYQQALGQGPEFLTYFQNEAQLDKSGLPSDRFFAERPEGSVSTLKIQRTQQEDSAVYLCASSLTSGGETQYFGPGTRLLVL.